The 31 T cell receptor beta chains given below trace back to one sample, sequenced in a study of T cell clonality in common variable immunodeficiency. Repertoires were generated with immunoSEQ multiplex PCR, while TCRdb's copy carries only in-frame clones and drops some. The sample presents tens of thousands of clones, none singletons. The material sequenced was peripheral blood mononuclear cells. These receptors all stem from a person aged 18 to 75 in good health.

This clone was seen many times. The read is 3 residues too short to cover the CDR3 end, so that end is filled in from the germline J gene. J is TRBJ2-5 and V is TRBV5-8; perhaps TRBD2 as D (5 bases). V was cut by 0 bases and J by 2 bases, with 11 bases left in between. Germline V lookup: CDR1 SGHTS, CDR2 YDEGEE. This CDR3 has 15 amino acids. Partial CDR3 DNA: TGTGCCAGCAGCTTGGCCTTGGACTCTCAAGAGACC. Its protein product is CASSLALDSQET. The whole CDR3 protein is CASSLALDSQETQYF.

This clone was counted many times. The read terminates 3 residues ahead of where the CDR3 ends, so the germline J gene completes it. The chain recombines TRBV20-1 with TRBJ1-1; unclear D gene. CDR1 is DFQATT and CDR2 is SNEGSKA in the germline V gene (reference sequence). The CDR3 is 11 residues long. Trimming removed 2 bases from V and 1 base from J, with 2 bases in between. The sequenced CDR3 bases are TGCAGTGCTAGACAGAACACTGAA. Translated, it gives CSARQNTE. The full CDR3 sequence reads CSARQNTEAFF.

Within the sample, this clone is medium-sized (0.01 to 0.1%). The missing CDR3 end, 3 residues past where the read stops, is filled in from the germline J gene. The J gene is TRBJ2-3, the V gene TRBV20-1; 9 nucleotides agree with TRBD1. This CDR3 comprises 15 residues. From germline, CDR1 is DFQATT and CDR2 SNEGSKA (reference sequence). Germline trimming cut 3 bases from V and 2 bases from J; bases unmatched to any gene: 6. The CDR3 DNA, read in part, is TGCAGTGCTAGGAGTTGGGACAGGGCCACAGATACG. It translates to CSARSWDRATDT. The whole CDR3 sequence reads CSARSWDRATDTQYF.

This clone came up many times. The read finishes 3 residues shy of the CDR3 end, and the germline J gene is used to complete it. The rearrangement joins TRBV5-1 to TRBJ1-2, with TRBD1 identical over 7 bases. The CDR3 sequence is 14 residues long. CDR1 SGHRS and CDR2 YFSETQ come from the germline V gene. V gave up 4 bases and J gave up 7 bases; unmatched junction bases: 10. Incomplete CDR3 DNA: TGCGCCAGCAGCCCCAGACAGGGCAGTAGTGGC. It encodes CASSPRQGSSG. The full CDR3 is CASSPRQGSSGYTF.

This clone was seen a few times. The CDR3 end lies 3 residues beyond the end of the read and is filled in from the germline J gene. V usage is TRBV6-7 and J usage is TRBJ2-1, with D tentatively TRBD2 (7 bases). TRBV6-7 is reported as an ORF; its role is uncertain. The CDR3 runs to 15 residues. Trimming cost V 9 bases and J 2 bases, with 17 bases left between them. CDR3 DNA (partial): TGTGCCAGGAAGAGGGGGGGGGTCCCCTACAATGAG. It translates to CARKRGGVPYNE. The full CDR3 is CARKRGGVPYNEQFF.

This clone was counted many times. The CDR3 loop reads CASSLQIMNTEAFF. CDR3 DNA, as far as it was read: TGCGCCAGCAGCTTGCAGATAATGAACACTGAA. The chain employs TRBV5-1 and TRBJ1-1; unclear D gene. The read halts 3 residues ahead of the CDR3 end, with the missing end drawn from the germline J gene. The V gene lost 1 base and the J gene lost 0 bases, with 7 bases spanning the gap. The CDR3 totals 14 residues. The germline V gene encodes CDR1 SGHRS and CDR2 YFSETQ.

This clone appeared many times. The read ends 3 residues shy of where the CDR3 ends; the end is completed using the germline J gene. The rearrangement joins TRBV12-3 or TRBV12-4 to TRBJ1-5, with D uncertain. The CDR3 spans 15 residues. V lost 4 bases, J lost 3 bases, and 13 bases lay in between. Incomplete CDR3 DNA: TGTGCCAGCAGTTCCGATCCGGACTCCAATCAGCCC. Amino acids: CASSSDPDSNQP. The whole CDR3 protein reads CASSSDPDSNQPQHF.

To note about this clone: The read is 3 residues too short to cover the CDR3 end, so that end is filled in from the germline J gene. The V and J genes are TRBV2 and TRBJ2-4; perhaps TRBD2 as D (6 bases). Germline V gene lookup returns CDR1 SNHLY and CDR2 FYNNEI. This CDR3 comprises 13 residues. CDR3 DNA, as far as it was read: TGTGCCAGCTCTAGAAGGACGCGGGAAGGT. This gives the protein CASSRRTREG. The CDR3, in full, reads CASSRRTREGQYF.

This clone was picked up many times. Incomplete CDR3 DNA: TGTGCCATCAGTGATATACAGGGTAAAGGGAATGGC. This translates into CAISDIQGKGNG. In full, the CDR3 reads CAISDIQGKGNGYTF. The genes are TRBV10-3 and TRBJ1-2; a weak D match, TRBD1 (6 bases). The observed sequence ends 3 residues before the CDR3 terminus, with the missing tail filled in from the germline J gene. Germline loops: CDR1 ENHRY, CDR2 SYGVKD. The CDR3 contains 15 residues. The ends were cut back, 3 bases at V and 6 bases at J, with 17 bases in the middle.

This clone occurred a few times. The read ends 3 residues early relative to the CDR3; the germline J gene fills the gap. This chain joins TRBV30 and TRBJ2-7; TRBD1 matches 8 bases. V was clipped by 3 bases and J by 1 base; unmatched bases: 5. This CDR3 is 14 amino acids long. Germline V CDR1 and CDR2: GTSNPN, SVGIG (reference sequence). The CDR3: CAWRLGQASYEQYF. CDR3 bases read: TGTGCCTGGAGGCTGGGACAGGCATCCTACGAG.

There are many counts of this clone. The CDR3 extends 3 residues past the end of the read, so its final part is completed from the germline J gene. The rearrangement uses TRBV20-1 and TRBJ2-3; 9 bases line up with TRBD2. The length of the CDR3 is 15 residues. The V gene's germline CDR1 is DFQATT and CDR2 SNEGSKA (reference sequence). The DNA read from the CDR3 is TGCAGTGCTAGAGATGAACGACTAGCGGAAGAGACG. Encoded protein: CSARDERLAEET. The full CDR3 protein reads CSARDERLAEETQYF.

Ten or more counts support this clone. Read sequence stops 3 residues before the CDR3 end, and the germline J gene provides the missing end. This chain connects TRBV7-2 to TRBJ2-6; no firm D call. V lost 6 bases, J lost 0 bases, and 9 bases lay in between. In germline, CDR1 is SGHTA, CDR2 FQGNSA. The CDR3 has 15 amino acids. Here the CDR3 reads CASSPVPSGANVLTF. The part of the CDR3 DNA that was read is TGTGCCAGCAGTCCCGTCCCCTCTGGGGCCAACGTC.

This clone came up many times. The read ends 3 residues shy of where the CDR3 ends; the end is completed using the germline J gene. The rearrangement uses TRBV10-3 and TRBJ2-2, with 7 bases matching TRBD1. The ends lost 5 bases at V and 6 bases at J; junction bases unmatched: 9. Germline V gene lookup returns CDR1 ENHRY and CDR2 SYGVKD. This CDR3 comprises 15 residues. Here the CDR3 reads CAISRQGTDAGELFF. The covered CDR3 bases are TGTGCCATCAGTCGACAGGGCACGGACGCCGGGGAG.

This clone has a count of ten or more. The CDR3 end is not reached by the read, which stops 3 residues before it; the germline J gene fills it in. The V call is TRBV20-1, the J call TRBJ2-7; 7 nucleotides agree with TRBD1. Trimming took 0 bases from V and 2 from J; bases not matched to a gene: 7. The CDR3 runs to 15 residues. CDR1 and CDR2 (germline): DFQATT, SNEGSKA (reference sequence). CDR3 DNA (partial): TGCAGTGCTAGAGACCCCGCCAGGGGGACCTACGAG. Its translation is CSARDPARGTYE. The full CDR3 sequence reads CSARDPARGTYEQYF.

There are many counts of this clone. The DNA read from the CDR3 is TGCAGTGTCAAGGCAGAGGGGGCCCTGGGAGAGACC. The encoded protein is CSVKAEGALGET. In full, the CDR3 is CSVKAEGALGETQYF. The chain has TRBV20-1 and TRBJ2-5, with 7 bases identical to TRBD1. Read sequence stops 3 residues before the CDR3 end, and the germline J gene provides the missing end. The V gene's germline CDR1 is DFQATT and CDR2 SNEGSKA (reference sequence). V dropped 7 bases and J dropped 4; count of bases not matched to a gene: 15. This CDR3 has 15 residues.

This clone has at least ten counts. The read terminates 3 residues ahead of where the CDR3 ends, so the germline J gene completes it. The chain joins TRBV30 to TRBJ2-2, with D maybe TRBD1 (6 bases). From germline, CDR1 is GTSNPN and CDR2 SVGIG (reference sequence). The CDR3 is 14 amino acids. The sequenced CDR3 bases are TGTGCCTGGAGTGTTAACCGGGGACATGAAAAG. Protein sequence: CAWSVNRGHEK. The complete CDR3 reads CAWSVNRGHEKLFF.

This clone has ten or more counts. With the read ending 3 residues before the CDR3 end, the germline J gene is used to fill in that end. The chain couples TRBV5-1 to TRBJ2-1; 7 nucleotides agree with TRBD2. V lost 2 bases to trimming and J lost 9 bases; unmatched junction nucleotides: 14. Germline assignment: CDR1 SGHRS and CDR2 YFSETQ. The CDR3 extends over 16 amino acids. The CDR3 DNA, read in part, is TGCGCCAGCAGCTTCTTTAGCGGGTCCGAGTTCGTTGAG. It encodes CASSFFSGSEFVE. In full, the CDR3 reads CASSFFSGSEFVEQFF.

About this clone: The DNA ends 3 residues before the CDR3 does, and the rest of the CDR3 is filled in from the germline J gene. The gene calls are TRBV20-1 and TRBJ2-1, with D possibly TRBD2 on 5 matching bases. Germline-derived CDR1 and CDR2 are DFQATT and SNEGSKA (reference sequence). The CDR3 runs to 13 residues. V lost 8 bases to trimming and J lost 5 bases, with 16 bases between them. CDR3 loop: CSPTSAINNEQFF. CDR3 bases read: TGCAGTCCCACTAGTGCTATCAACAATGAG.

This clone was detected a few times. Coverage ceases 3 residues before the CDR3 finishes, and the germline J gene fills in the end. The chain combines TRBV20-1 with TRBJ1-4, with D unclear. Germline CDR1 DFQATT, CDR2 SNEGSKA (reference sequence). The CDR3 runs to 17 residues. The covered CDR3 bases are TGCAGTGCTAGAATACGAGGGCCCAGCTCCTATAATTCACCA. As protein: CSARIRGPSSYNSP. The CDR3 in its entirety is CSARIRGPSSYNSPLFF.

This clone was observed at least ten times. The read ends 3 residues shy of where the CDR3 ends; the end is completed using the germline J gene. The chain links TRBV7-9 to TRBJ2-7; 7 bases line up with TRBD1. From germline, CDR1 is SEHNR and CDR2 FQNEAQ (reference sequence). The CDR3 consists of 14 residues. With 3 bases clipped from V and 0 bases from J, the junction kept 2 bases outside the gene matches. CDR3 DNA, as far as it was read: TGTGCCAGCAGCTTGGGACAGAGCTCCTACGAG. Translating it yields CASSLGQSSYE. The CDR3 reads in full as CASSLGQSSYEQYF. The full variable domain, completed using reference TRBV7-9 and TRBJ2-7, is DTGVSQNPRHKITKRGQNVTFRCDPISEHNRLYWYRQTLGQGPEFLTYFQNEAQLEKSRLLSDRFSAERPKGSFSTLEIQRTEQGDSAMYLCASSLGQSSYEQYFGPGTRLTVT.

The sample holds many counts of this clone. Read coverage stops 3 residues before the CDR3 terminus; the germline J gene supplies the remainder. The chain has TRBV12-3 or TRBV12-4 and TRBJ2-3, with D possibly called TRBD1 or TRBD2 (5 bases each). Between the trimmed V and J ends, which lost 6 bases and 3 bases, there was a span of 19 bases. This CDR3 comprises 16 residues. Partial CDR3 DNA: TGTGCCAGCAGCGACCCGCGTCACGAGGGGACAGATACG. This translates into CASSDPRHEGTDT. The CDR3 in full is CASSDPRHEGTDTQYF.

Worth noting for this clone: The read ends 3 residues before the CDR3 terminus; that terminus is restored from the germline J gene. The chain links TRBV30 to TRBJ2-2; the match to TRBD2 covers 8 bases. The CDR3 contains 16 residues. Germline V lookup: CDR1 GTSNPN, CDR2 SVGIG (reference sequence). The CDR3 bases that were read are TGTGCCTGGAGTGTAAGCGGGGGCTCCTATAATTCACCG. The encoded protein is CAWSVSGGSYNSP. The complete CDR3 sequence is CAWSVSGGSYNSPLFF.

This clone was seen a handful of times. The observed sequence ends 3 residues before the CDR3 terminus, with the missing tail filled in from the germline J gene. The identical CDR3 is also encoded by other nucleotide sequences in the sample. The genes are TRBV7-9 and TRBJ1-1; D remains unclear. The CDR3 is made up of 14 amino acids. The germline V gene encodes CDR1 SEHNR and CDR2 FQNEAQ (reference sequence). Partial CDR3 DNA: TGTGCCAGCAGCTTAGCGCTAGATGAAGAGACA. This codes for CASSLALDEET. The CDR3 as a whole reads CASSLALDEETAFF.

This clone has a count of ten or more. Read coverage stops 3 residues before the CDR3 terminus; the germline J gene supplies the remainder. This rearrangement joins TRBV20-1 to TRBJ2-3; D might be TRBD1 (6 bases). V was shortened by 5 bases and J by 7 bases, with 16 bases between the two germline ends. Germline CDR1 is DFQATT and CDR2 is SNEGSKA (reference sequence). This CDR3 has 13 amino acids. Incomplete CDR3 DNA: TGCAGTGCTCCCCGGATTCAGGGGTATACG. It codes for CSAPRIQGYT. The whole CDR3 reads CSAPRIQGYTQYF.

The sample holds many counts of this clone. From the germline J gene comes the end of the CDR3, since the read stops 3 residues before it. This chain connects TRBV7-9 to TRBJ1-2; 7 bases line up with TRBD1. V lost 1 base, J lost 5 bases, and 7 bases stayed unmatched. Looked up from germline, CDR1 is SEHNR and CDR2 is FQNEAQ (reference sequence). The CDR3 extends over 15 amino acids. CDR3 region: CASSLVPGTAYGYTF. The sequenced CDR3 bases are TGTGCCAGCAGCTTAGTCCCCGGGACAGCATATGGC.

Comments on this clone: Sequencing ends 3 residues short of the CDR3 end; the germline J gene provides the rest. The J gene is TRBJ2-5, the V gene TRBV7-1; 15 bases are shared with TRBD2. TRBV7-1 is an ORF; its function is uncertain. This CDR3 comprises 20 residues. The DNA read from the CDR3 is TGTGCCAGCAGCTCCCGTGGGGTCGGGACTAGCGGGGGGCCGGCGGATACC. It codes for CASSSRGVGTSGGPADT. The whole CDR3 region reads CASSSRGVGTSGGPADTQYF.

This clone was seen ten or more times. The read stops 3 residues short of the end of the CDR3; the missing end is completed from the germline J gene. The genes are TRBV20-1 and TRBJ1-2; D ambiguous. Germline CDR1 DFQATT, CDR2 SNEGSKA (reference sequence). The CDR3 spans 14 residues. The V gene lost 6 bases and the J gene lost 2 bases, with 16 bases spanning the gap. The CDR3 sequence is CSATGRGLNYGYTF. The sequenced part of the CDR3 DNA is TGCAGTGCCACGGGGAGAGGACTGAACTATGGC.

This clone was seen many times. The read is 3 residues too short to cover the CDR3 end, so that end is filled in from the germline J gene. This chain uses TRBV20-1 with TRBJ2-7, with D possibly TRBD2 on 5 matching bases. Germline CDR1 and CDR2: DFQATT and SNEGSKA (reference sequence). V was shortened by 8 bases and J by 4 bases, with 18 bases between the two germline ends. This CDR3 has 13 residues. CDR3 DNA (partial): TGCAGTCCGAAGCCCGGGGATGGTTACGAG. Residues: CSPKPGDGYE. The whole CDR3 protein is CSPKPGDGYEQYF.

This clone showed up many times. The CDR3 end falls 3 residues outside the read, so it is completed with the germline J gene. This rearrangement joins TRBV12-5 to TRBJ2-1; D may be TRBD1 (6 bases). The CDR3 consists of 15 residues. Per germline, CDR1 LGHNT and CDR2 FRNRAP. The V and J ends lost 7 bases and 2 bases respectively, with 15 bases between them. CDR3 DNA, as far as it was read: TGTGCTAGTGCCGTCCTCCGGGACACCTACAATGAG. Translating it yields CASAVLRDTYNE. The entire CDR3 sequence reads CASAVLRDTYNEQFF.

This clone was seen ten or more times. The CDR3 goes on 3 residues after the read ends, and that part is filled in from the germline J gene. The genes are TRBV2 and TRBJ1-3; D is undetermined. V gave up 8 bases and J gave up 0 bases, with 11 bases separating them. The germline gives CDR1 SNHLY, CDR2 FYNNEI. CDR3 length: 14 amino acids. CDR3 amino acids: CASGFSDSGNTIYF. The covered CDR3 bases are TGTGCCAGCGGATTCAGCGACTCTGGAAACACC.

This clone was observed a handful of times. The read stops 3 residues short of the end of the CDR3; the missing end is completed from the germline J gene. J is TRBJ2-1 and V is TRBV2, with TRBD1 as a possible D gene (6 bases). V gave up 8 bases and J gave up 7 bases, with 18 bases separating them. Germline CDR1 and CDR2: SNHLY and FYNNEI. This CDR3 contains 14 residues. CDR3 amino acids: CASQNRVILNEQFF. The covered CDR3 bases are TGTGCCAGCCAGAACAGGGTAATTCTAAATGAG. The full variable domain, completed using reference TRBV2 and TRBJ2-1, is EPEVTQTPSHQVTQMGQEVILRCVPISNHLYFYWYRQILGQKVEFLVSFYNNEISEKSEIFDDQFSVERPDGSNFTLKIRSTKLEDSAMYFCASQNRVILNEQFFGPGTRLTVL.